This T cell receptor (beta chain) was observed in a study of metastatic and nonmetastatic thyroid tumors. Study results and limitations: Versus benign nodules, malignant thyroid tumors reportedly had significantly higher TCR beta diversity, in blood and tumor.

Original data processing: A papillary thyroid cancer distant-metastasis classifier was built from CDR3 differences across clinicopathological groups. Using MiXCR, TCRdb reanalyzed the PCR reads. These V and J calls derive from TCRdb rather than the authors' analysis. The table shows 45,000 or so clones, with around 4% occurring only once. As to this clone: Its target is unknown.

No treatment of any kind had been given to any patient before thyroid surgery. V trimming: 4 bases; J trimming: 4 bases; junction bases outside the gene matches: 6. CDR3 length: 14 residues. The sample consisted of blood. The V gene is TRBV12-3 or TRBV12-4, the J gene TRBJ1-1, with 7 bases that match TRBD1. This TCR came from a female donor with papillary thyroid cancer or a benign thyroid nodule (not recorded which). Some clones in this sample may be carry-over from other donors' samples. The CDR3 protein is CASSSDREATEAFF. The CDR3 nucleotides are TGTGCCAGCAGTTCAGACAGGGAGGCCACTGAAGCTTTCTTT.